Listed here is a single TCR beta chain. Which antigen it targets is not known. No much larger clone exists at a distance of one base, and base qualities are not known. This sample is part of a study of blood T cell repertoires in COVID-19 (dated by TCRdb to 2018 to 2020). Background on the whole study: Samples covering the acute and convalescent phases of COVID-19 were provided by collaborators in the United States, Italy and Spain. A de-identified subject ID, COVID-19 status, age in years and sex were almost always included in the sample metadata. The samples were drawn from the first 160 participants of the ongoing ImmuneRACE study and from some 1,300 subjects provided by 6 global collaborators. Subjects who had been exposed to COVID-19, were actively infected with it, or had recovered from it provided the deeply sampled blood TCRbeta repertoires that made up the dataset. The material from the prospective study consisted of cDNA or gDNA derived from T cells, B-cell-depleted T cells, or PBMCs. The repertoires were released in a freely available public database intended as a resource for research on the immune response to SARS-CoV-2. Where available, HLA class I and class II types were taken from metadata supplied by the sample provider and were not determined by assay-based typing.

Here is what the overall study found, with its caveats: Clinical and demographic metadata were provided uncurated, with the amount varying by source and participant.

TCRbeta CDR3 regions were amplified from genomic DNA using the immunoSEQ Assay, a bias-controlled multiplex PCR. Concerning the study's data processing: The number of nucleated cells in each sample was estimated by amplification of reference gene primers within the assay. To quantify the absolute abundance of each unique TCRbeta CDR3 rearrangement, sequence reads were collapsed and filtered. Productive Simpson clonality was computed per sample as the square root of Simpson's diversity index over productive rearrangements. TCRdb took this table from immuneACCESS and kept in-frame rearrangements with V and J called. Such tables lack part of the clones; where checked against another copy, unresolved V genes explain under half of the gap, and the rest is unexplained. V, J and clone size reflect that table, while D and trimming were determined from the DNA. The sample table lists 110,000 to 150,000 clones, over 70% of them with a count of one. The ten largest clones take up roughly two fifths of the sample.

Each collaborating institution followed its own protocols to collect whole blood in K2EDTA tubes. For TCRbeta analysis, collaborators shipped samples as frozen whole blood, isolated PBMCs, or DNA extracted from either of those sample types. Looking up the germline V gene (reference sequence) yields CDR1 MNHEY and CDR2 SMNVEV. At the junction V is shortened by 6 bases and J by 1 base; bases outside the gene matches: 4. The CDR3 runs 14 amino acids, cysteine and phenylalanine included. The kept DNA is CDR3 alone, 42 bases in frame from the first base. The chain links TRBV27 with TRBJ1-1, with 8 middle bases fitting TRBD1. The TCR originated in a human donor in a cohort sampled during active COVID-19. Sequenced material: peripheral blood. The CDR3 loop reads CASRTGAKNTEAFF. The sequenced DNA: TGTGCCAGCAGGACAGGGGCGAAGAACACTGAAGCTTTCTTT.